A selection of T cell receptor beta chains follows, all from one sample in a study of blood T cell repertoires in COVID-19. The method was immunoSEQ multiplex PCR; TCRdb's version includes in-frame clones alone and lacks a portion of them. The table has roughly 200,000 clones, roughly 86% seen once. The source material was PBMCs or T cells enriched from blood (not recorded which). The receptors originated from a man aged 35 to 55 with acute COVID-19. Each CDR3 is given with its conserved first and last residue. D genes are given only for firm matches. For some rows the clone size is stated as once, few or many, or as a class when expanded; others skip it.

j_gene	d_gene	v_gene	abundance	CDR3nt	CDR3aa
TRBJ2-5	TRBD2	TRBV5-1	once	TGCGCCAGCCTTATGGGACTAGCGGGAGAGGAGACCCAGTACTTC	CASLMGLAGEETQYF
TRBJ2-3	TRBD2	TRBV5-1	.	TGCGCCAGCAGCTTGGGACTAGCGGTTCTCACAGATACGCAGTATTTT	CASSLGLAVLTDTQYF
TRBJ2-1	TRBD2	TRBV7-9	.	TGTGCCAGCAGCAAGCTTGCTAGCGGGAGGGCATACAATGAGCAGTTCTTC	CASSKLASGRAYNEQFF
TRBJ1-3	.	TRBV28	.	TGTGCCAGCCTCTTCAGCCGGGGGTTATCTGGAAACACCATATATTTT	CASLFSRGLSGNTIYF
TRBJ1-2	.	TRBV6-1	once	TGTGCCAGCAGTGATTCAGGGGTTGGCTACACCTTC	CASSDSGVGYTF
TRBJ2-4	TRBD1	TRBV27	.	TGTGCCAGCAACCTATCTTACAGGGGGCGAAGGAACATTCAGTACTTC	CASNLSYRGRRNIQYF
TRBJ2-4	.	TRBV28	.	TGTGCCAGCAGTCACCAGGGGATTCAGTACTTC	CASSHQGIQYF
TRBJ1-2	TRBD1	TRBV5-4	.	TGTGCCAGCAGCCCCGGGACAGGCAACTATGGCTACACCTTC	CASSPGTGNYGYTF
TRBJ1-5	TRBD1	TRBV28	.	TGTGCCAGCGGGGTCTCGGACAGGGGATTTCGGCCCCAGCATTTT	CASGVSDRGFRPQHF
TRBJ1-2	.	TRBV14	.	TGTGCCAGCAGCCAAAGTCCCCAGGGATCCGGCTATGGCTACACCTTC	CASSQSPQGSGYGYTF
TRBJ1-5	TRBD1	TRBV19	.	TGTGCCAGTAGTATTTTGGGGACAGCTTTTAATCAGCCCCAGCATTTT	CASSILGTAFNQPQHF
TRBJ1-5	.	TRBV30	.	TGTGCCTGGAGTGTCGGCCAGGGGCAGCCCCAGCATTTT	CAWSVGQGQPQHF
TRBJ2-1	.	TRBV18	.	TGTGCCAGCTCACCCCTGGTGAGGGATGAGCAGTTCTTC	CASSPLVRDEQFF
TRBJ1-2	.	TRBV21-1	once	TGTATGACAGGGCGAGATGGCTACACCTTC	CMTGRDGYTF
TRBJ1-1	.	TRBV9	few	TGTGCCAGCAGCCCAAAGTCAAGGGGCACTGAAGCTTTCTTT	CASSPKSRGTEAFF
TRBJ1-6	TRBD1	TRBV18	.	TGTGCCAGCTCGCCCGGACAGGGTTCACCCCTCCACTTT	CASSPGQGSPLHF
TRBJ1-5	.	TRBV28	.	TGTGCCAGCAGTTTATCAGATCAGCCCCAGCATTTT	CASSLSDQPQHF
TRBJ1-2	.	TRBV6-5	.	TGTGCCAGCATGAGGACAGCTTCTAACTATGGCTACACCTTC	CASMRTASNYGYTF
TRBJ2-7	.	TRBV5-1	few	TGCGCCAGCAGCTTGATAGGGGACGAGCAGTACTTC	CASSLIGDEQYF
TRBJ2-1	.	TRBV2	.	TGTGCCAGCAGCCAGACTGATGAGCAGTTCTTC	CASSQTDEQFF
TRBJ1-3	.	TRBV3-1/TRBV3-2	once	TGTGCCAGCAGCCAAGGTGGGTTCGGGGTCGCTGGAAACACCATATATTTT	CASSQGGFGVAGNTIYF
TRBJ2-1	.	TRBV4-1	.	TGCGCCAGCAGCCAAGAAGGGTTAGGGGGTGAGCAGTTCTTC	CASSQEGLGGEQFF
TRBJ2-3	.	TRBV24-1	.	TGTGCCACCAGTGATTCTAGAGGAGTAGATACGCAGTATTTT	CATSDSRGVDTQYF
TRBJ2-7	TRBD1	TRBV5-1	.	TGCGCCAGCAGCTCCGCCGGGACAGAAGGCGAGCAGTACTTC	CASSSAGTEGEQYF
TRBJ1-4	.	TRBV7-2	once	TGTGCCAGCAGCTTAGCGGGACTGAATAATGAAAAACTGTTTTTT	CASSLAGLNNEKLFF
TRBJ1-2	.	TRBV30	.	TGTGCCTGGAGTGGCGGACCCCCGGGGGGCTACACCTTC	CAWSGGPPGGYTF
TRBJ2-7	.	TRBV29-1	once	TGCAGCGTGGGCATCAGGTCAGGGTACCCCTACGAGCAGTACTTC	CSVGIRSGYPYEQYF
TRBJ2-1	TRBD2	TRBV20-1	once	TGCAGTGCTAGTAGGGGAGCGGGAGTCACCTACAATGAGCAGTTCTTC	CSASRGAGVTYNEQFF
TRBJ2-1	TRBD1	TRBV28	few	TGTGCCAGCAGCCAGGGACAGGGGGCGCGTGAGCAGTTCTTC	CASSQGQGAREQFF
TRBJ1-1	.	TRBV5-5	once	TGTGCCAGCAACCCCCGGGACGGACAGATGGAAGCTTTCTTT	CASNPRDGQMEAFF
TRBJ2-1	.	TRBV29-1	.	TGCAGCGTTTTAGGGGAAAGGTACAATGAGCAGTTCTTC	CSVLGERYNEQFF
TRBJ2-5	TRBD1	TRBV24-1	.	TGTGCCACCAGTACCTGGAGAGGGACAGACCAAGAGACCCAGTACTTC	CATSTWRGTDQETQYF
TRBJ1-1	.	TRBV28	once	TGTGCCAGCAGTCCCATAACAACTGAAGCTTTCTTT	CASSPITTEAFF
TRBJ2-7	.	TRBV19	.	TGTGCCAGTAGTATAGGGCTAGCGTACTCCTACGAGCAGTACTTC	CASSIGLAYSYEQYF
TRBJ2-1	TRBD2	TRBV20-1	many	TGCAGTGCTAGTAGACTAGCGGGAGGCTGGGGGTCCAATGAGCAGTTCTTC	CSASRLAGGWGSNEQFF
TRBJ1-2	.	TRBV28	.	TGTGCCAGCACCCCGCACTTTGGCTATGGCTACACCTTC	CASTPHFGYGYTF
TRBJ2-7	.	TRBV18	.	TGTGCCAGCTCACCACAATGGGACAGCCCCGGGGGATCCTACGAGCAGTACTTC	CASSPQWDSPGGSYEQYF
TRBJ2-7	TRBD2	TRBV9	.	TGTGCCAGCAGCGTTGGCGGGAGGGCCTACGAGCAGTACTTC	CASSVGGRAYEQYF
TRBJ1-6	TRBD1	TRBV18	.	TGTGCCAGCTCACCTGGGACAGGGGCGGATTCACCCCTCCACTTT	CASSPGTGADSPLHF
TRBJ1-4	TRBD1	TRBV5-1	.	TGCGCCAGCAGCTTTTCGGGCACAGGGGGCCATGAAAAACTGTTTTTT	CASSFSGTGGHEKLFF
TRBJ2-7	.	TRBV11-3	.	TGTGCCAGCAGCTTAGATCGCGGGGAGCAGTACTTC	CASSLDRGEQYF
TRBJ1-1	.	TRBV5-1	.	TGCGCCAGCAGCTTCGAGGGAGCCAACACTGAAGCTTTCTTT	CASSFEGANTEAFF
TRBJ2-1	.	TRBV15	once	TGTGCCACCAGCAGAGATTGGGCCGCCCAACTCCAGGGGTACAATGAGCAGTTCTTC	CATSRDWAAQLQGYNEQFF
TRBJ2-5	.	TRBV4-1	.	TGCGCCAGCAGCCATCAGACTGGGTCGGGGACCCAGTACTTC	CASSHQTGSGTQYF
TRBJ2-5	TRBD2	TRBV27	once	TGTGCCACCTCATCAGGGACTATAAGTGGGACCCAGTACTTC	CATSSGTISGTQYF